This T cell receptor (beta chain) was obtained from a study of CD8+CD57+ T cells in acquired aplastic anemia. Genomic DNA was employed as the template in profiling TCR beta VDJ and CDR3. Each CDR3 protein gets one entry after TCRdb re-called the reads with MiXCR. The table lists about 68,000 distinct CDR3 sequences, around 50% of them singletons. The clonotype comes from a human donor in good health, serving as a control. Sequencing was carried out using sorted CD4+, CD8+, or CD8+CD57+ T cells (not recorded which) from PBMCs.

The CDR3 reads CASSQQGPHGQPQHF. CDR3 DNA sequence: TGTGCCAGCAGCCAACAGGGGCCCCATGGCCAGCCCCAGCATTTT. The V call is TRBV7-2, the J call TRBJ1-5; TRBD1 matches 7 bases. The CDR3 runs 15 residues. Germline loops: CDR1 SGHTA, CDR2 FQGNSA. V lost 5 bases and J lost 7; bases outside the gene matches: 11.